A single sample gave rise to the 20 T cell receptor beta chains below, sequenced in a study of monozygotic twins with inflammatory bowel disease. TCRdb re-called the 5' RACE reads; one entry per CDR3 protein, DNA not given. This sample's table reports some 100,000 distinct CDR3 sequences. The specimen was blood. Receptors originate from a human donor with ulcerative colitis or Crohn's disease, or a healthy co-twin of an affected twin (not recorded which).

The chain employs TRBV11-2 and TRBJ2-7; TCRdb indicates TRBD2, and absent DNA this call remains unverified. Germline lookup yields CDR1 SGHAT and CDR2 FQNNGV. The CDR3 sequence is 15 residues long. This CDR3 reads CASSPRAGGPYEQYF.

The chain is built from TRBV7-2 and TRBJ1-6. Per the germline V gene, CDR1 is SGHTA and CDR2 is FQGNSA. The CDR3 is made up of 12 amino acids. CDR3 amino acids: CASSLNRSPLHF.

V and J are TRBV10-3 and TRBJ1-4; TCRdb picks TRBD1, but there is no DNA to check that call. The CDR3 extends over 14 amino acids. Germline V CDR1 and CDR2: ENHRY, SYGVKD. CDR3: CAISAEDRGGKLFF.

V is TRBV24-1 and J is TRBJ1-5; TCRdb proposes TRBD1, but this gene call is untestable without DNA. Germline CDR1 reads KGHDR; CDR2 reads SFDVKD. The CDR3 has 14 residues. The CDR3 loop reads CATSGPDRDQPQHF.

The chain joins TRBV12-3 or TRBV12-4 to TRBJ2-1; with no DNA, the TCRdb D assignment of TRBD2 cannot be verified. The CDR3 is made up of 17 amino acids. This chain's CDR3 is CASSSPGLASGYNEQFF.

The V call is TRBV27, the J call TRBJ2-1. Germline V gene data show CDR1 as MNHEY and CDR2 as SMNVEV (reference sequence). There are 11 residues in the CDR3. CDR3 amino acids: CASHSYNEQFF.

CDR3 residues: CATSRDTAWKTQYF. The J gene is TRBJ2-5, the V gene TRBV15. The CDR3 spans 14 residues. Germline V gene sequence: CDR1 LNHNV, CDR2 YYDKDF (reference sequence).

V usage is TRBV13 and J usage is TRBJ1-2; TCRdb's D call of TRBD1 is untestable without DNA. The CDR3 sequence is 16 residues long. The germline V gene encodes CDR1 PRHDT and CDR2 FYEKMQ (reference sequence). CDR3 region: CASSLALGQKFYGYTF.

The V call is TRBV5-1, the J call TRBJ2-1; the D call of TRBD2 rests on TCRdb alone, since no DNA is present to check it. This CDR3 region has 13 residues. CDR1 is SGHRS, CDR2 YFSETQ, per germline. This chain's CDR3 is CASSLGLVDEQFF.

The CDR3 reads CASSLGDFYTQYF. This chain joins TRBV3-1 and TRBJ2-3; the TCRdb D gene call, TRBD2, has no DNA to confirm it. CDR1 and CDR2 (germline): LGHDT, YNNKEL (reference sequence). There are 13 residues in the CDR3.

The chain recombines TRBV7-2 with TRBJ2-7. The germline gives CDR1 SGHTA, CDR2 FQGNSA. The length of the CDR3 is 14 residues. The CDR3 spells CASSLAFGNYEQYF.

CDR3 residues: CASSQVRSSGEKLFF. This chain uses TRBV3-1 with TRBJ1-4. The CDR3 totals 15 residues. CDR1 is LGHDT, CDR2 YNNKEL, per germline (reference sequence).

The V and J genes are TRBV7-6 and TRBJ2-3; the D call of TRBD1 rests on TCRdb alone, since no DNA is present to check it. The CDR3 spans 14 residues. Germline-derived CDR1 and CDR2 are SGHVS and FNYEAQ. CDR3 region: CASSALRWADTQYF.

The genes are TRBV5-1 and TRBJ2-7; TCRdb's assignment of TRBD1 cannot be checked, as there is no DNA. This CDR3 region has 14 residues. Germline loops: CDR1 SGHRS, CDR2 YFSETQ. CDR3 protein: CASSLGTEKYEQYF.

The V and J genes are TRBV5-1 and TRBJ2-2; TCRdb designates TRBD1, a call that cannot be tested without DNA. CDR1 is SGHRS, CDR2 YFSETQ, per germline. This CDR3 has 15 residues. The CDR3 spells CASSLQGDNTGELFF.

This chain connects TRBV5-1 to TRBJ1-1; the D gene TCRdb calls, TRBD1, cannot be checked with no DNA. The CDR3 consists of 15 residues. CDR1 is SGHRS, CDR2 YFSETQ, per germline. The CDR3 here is CASTRTGLGNTEAFF.

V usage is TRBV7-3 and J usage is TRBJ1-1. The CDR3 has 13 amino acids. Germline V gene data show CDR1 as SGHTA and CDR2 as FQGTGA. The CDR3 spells CASSTHPNTEAFF.

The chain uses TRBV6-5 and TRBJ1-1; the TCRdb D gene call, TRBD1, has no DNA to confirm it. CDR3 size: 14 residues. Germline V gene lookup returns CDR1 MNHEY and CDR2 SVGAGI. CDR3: CASSISGGPTEAFF.

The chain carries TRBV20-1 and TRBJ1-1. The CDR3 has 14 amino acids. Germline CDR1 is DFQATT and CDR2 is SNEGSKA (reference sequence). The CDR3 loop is CSAGSVDRNTEAFF.

Here the CDR3 reads CASSYPTGVGYTF. This chain links TRBV5-6 with TRBJ1-2; TCRdb's D gene call, TRBD1, goes unchecked for lack of DNA. Germline CDR1 is SGHDT and CDR2 is YYEEEE. This CDR3 has 13 amino acids.